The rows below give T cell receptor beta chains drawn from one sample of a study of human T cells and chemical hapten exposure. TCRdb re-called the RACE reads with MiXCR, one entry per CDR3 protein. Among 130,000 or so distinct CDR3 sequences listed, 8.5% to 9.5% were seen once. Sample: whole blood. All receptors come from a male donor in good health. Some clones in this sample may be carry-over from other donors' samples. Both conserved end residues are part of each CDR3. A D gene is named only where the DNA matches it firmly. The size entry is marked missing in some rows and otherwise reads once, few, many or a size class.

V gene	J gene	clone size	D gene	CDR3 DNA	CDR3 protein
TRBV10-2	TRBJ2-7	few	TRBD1	TGCGCCAGCAGCCCGGGACAGGGGGCGGGGGAGCAGTACTTC	CASSPGQGAGEQYF
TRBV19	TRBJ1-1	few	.	TGTGCCACCCGCCCCCCTGGATCCACTGAAGCTTTCTTT	CATRPPGSTEAFF
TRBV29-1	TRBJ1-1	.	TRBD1	TGCAGCGTAAGGGGGCGCGGGAACACTGAAGCTTTCTTT	CSVRGRGNTEAFF
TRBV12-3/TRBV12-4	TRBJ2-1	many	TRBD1	TGTGCCAGCAGTTTCGAGGGACAGGGCAATGAGCAGTTCTTC	CASSFEGQGNEQFF
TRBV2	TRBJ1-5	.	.	TGTGCCGGCAGTACCGGACACAGGAACAGCAATCAGCCCCAGCATTTT	CAGSTGHRNSNQPQHF
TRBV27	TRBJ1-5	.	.	TGTGCCAGCAGTTTATCGCCCGTCGCGGGTCAGCCCCAGCATTTT	CASSLSPVAGQPQHF
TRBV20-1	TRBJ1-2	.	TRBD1	TGCAGTGCTAGAGGCAGATTAGGGGGACAGGGGAGTGGCTACACCTTC	CSARGRLGGQGSGYTF
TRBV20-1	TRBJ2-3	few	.	TGCAGTGCTAGTTCCGGGAGAGCTGCCACAGATACGCAGTATTTT	CSASSGRAATDTQYF
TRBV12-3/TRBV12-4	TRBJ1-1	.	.	TGTGCCAGCAGTTTCAAAGGGGATACTGAAGCTTTCTTT	CASSFKGDTEAFF
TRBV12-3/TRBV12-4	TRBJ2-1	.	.	TGTGCCAGCAGTTTAGGGGACTTCGATGAGCAGTTCTTC	CASSLGDFDEQFF
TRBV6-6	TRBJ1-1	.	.	TGTGCCAGCAGTAGGGGGGGGATAATGAACACTGAAGCTTTCTTT	CASSRGGIMNTEAFF
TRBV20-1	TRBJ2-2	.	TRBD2	TGCAGTGCTAGACCTGCGCGGGGGGCGAACACCGGGGAGCTGTTTTTT	CSARPARGANTGELFF
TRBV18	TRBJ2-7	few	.	TGTGCCAGCTCATCCCAGACAGATTACCCCGAGCAGTACTTC	CASSSQTDYPEQYF
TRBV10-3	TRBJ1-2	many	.	TGTGCCATCAGTGAGACCCAACGGGAGGAGGAAGGCACCTTC	CAISETQREEEGTF
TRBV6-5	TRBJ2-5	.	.	TGTGCCAGCAGTTACTCAAAGCAAGAGACCCAGTACTTC	CASSYSKQETQYF
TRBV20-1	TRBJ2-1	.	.	TGCAGTGCTTACACTGTGAGCTCCTACAATGAGCAGTTCTTC	CSAYTVSSYNEQFF
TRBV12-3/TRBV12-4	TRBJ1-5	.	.	TGTGCCAGCAGTTCCCCACGAACCCCAGTCAAGCCCCAGCATTTT	CASSSPRTPVKPQHF
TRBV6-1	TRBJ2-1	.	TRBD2	TGTGCCAGCAGTGAATTAGAACTAGCGGGAGGGGAAGGGTACAATGAGCAGTTCTTC	CASSELELAGGEGYNEQFF
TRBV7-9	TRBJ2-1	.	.	TGTGCCAGCAGCTTAGGTTCCCGGAGCTCCTACAATGAGCAGTTCTTC	CASSLGSRSSYNEQFF
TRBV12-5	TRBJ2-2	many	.	TGTGCTAGTGGTTTTAACGGGGCGAACACCGGGGAGCTGTTTTTT	CASGFNGANTGELFF
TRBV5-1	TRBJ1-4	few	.	TGCGCCAGCAGCTTGGCTACTACTAATGAAAAACTGTTTTTT	CASSLATTNEKLFF